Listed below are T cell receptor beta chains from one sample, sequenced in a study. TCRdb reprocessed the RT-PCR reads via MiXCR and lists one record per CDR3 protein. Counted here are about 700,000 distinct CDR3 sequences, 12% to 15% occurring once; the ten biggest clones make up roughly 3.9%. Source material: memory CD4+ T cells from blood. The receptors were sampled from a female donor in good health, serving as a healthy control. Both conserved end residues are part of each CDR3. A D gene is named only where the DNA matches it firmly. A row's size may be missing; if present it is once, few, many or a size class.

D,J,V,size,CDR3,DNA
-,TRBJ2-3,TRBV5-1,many,CASSPGLDTDTQYF,TGCGCCAGCAGCCCGGGACTCGACACAGATACGCAGTATTTT
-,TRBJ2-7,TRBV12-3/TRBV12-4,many,CASSLGTDLYEQYF,TGTGCCAGCAGTTTAGGGACAGACCTCTACGAGCAGTACTTC
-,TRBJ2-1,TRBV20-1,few,CSILAEQYNEQFF,TGCAGTATCCTGGCGGAGCAATACAATGAGCAGTTCTTC
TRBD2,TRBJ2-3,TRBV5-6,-,CASSLRSGSSFTDTQYF,TGTGCCAGCAGCTTGCGAAGCGGGAGTTCCTTCACAGATACGCAGTATTTT
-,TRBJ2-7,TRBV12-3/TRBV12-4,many,CATAGGRDSTYEQYF,TGTGCCACCGCAGGGGGGAGGGACAGCACCTACGAGCAGTACTTC
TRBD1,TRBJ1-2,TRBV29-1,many,CSAGQGVDYGYTF,TGCAGCGCCGGACAGGGTGTCGACTATGGCTACACCTTC
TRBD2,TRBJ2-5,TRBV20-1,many,CSARRPGLAGPLGQYF,TGCAGTGCTAGAAGGCCGGGACTAGCGGGCCCCTTGGGCCAGTACTTC
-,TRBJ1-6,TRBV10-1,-,CASSESRVGGRNNSPLHF,TGCGCCAGCAGTGAGTCGAGGGTTGGGGGGCGTAATAATTCACCCCTCCACTTT
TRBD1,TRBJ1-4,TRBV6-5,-,CASSYKGQGGQNEKLFF,TGTGCCAGCAGTTACAAGGGACAGGGGGGACAGAATGAAAAACTGTTTTTT
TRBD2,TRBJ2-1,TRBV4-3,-,CASSQGGTSGNYNEQFF,TGCGCCAGCAGCCAGGGGGGGACTAGCGGGAACTACAATGAGCAGTTCTTC
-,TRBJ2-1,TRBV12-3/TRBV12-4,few,CASSLQDGHNEQFF,TGTGCCAGCAGTTTACAGGACGGACACAATGAGCAGTTCTTC
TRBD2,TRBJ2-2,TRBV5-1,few,CASSETPSGRRYTGELFF,TGCGCCAGCAGCGAGACTCCTAGCGGGAGGCGTTATACCGGGGAGCTGTTTTTT
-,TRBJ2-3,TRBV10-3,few,CAISERTAADTQYF,TGTGCCATCAGTGAGCGGACGGCCGCAGATACGCAGTATTTT
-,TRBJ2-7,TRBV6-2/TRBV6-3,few,CASRSESYEQYF,TGTGCCAGCAGATCAGAGTCCTACGAGCAGTACTTC
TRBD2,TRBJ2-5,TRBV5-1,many,CASAQQRDIKTQYF,TGCGCCAGCGCCCAACAGCGGGATATTAAGACCCAGTACTTC
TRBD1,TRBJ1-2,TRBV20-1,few,CSAQFPTTGDGYTF,TGCAGTGCTCAATTTCCAACAACAGGGGATGGCTACACCTTC
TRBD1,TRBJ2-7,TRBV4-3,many,CASSHGDRSHYEQYF,TGCGCCAGCAGCCATGGGGACAGATCACACTACGAGCAGTACTTC
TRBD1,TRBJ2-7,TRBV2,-,CASSGGQGAGEQYF,TGTGCCAGCAGTGGCGGACAGGGGGCAGGCGAGCAGTACTTC
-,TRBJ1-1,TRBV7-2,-,CASSFAVGGRTEAFF,TGTGCCAGCAGCTTCGCGGTGGGGGGCAGGACTGAAGCTTTCTTT
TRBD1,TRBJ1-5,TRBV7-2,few,CASSGQTGRNQPQHF,TGTGCCAGCAGCGGCCAGACAGGGCGAAATCAGCCCCAGCATTTT
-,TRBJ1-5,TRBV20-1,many,CSATLQGVSNQPQHF,TGCAGTGCTACACTACAGGGTGTTAGCAATCAGCCCCAGCATTTT
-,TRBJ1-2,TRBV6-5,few,CASSWNSNYGYTF,TGTGCCAGCAGTTGGAACAGTAACTATGGCTACACCTTC
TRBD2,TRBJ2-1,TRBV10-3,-,CAISATSGSNEQFF,TGTGCCATCAGTGCGACTAGCGGGAGCAATGAGCAGTTCTTC
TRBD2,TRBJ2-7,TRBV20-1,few,CSASPSGGRIGYEQYF,TGCAGTGCTAGTCCCTCGGGCGGGAGGATCGGCTACGAGCAGTACTTC
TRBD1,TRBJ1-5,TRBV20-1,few,CSAFPTGGYQPQHF,TGCAGTGCTTTCCCGACAGGGGGCTATCAGCCCCAGCATTTT
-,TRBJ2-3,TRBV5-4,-,CASSLGSMADTQYF,TGTGCCAGCAGTCTGGGCTCAATGGCAGATACGCAGTATTTT
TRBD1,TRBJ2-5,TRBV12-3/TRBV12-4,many,CASRQGAGETQYF,TGTGCCAGTAGACAGGGGGCGGGGGAGACCCAGTACTTC
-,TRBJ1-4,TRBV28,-,CASSLSIGNEKLFF,TGTGCCAGCAGTTTGAGCATCGGTAATGAAAAACTGTTTTTT
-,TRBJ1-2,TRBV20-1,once,CSTTTQTGFRGYTF,TGCAGTACCACTACGCAAACAGGATTTCGGGGCTACACCTTC
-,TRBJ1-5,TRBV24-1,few,CATSDNDGFSNQPQHF,TGTGCCACCAGTGACAACGACGGGTTTAGCAATCAGCCCCAGCATTTT
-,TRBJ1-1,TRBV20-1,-,CSAIQHMNTEAFF,TGCAGTGCTATACAGCACATGAACACTGAAGCTTTCTTT
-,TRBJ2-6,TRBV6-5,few,CASSWGSSGANVLTF,TGTGCCAGCAGTTGGGGGTCCTCTGGGGCCAACGTCCTGACTTTC
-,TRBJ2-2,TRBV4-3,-,CASSQAIQGRVNTGELFF,TGCGCCAGCAGCCAAGCCATACAGGGGAGGGTAAACACCGGGGAGCTGTTTTTT
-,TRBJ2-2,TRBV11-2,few,CASSFTGFARELFF,TGTGCCAGCAGTTTCACAGGGTTTGCACGGGAGCTGTTTTTT
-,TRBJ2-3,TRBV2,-,CASSLQGYSTDTQYF,TGTGCCAGCAGCCTACAGGGCTATAGCACAGATACGCAGTATTTT
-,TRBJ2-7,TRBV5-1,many,CASSLAFRGGEQYF,TGCGCCAGCAGCTTGGCCTTCCGTGGGGGCGAGCAGTACTTC
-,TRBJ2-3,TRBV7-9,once,CASSLDGGMGTDTQYF,TGTGCCAGCAGCTTAGATGGCGGGATGGGCACAGATACGCAGTATTTT
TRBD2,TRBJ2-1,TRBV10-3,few,CATQRGGSYNEQFF,TGTGCCACTCAGCGGGGGGGATCCTACAATGAGCAGTTCTTC
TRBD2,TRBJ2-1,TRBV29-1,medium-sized,CSVKGTSGSNEQFF,TGCAGCGTTAAAGGGACTAGCGGGAGTAATGAGCAGTTCTTC
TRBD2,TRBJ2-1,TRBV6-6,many,CASSYQAGGWNEQFF,TGTGCCAGCAGTTACCAGGCGGGAGGGTGGAATGAGCAGTTCTTC
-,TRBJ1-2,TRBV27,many,CASSSPLKGRGYGYTF,TGTGCCAGCAGTAGCCCACTAAAGGGCAGGGGTTACGGCTACACCTTC
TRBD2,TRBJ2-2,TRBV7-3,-,CASSALAGGLTGELFF,TGTGCCAGCAGCGCCCTAGCGGGGGGCCTCACCGGGGAGCTGTTTTTT
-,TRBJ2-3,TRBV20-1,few,CSALQNTDTQYF,TGCAGTGCTTTACAGAACACAGATACGCAGTATTTT
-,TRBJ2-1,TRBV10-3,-,CAISQLTGNEQFF,TGTGCCATCAGCCAGCTGACGGGGAATGAGCAGTTCTTC
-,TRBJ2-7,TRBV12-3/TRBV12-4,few,CASSWTYEQYF,TGTGCCAGCAGCTGGACCTACGAGCAGTACTTC
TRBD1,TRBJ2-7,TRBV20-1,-,CSARLDRGAYEQYF,TGCAGTGCTAGGCTAGACAGGGGGGCCTACGAGCAGTACTTC
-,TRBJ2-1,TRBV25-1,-,CVSSEFGSVHEQFF,TGTGTTAGCAGTGAATTCGGCAGCGTCCATGAGCAGTTCTTC
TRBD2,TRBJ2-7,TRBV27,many,CASSWRGSEQYF,TGTGCCAGCAGTTGGCGGGGGTCCGAGCAGTACTTC
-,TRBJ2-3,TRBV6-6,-,CASIPTGTDTQYF,TGTGCCAGCATCCCGACCGGCACAGATACGCAGTATTTT
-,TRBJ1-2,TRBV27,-,CASSLSGQTRGYTF,TGTGCCAGCAGTTTATCGGGACAAACCCGAGGCTACACCTTC
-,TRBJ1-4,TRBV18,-,CASSLAPHNEKLFF,TGTGCCAGCTCACTGGCACCCCATAATGAAAAACTGTTTTTT
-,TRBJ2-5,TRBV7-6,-,CASSLNSGGQETQYF,TGTGCCAGCAGCTTAAACAGCGGAGGTCAAGAGACCCAGTACTTC
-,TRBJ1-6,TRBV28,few,CASSLGDRYNSPLHF,TGTGCCAGCAGTTTAGGGGATAGGTATAATTCACCCCTCCACTTT
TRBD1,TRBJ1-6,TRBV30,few,CAWTLGQGGSPLHF,TGTGCCTGGACCCTAGGACAGGGTGGCTCACCCCTCCACTTT